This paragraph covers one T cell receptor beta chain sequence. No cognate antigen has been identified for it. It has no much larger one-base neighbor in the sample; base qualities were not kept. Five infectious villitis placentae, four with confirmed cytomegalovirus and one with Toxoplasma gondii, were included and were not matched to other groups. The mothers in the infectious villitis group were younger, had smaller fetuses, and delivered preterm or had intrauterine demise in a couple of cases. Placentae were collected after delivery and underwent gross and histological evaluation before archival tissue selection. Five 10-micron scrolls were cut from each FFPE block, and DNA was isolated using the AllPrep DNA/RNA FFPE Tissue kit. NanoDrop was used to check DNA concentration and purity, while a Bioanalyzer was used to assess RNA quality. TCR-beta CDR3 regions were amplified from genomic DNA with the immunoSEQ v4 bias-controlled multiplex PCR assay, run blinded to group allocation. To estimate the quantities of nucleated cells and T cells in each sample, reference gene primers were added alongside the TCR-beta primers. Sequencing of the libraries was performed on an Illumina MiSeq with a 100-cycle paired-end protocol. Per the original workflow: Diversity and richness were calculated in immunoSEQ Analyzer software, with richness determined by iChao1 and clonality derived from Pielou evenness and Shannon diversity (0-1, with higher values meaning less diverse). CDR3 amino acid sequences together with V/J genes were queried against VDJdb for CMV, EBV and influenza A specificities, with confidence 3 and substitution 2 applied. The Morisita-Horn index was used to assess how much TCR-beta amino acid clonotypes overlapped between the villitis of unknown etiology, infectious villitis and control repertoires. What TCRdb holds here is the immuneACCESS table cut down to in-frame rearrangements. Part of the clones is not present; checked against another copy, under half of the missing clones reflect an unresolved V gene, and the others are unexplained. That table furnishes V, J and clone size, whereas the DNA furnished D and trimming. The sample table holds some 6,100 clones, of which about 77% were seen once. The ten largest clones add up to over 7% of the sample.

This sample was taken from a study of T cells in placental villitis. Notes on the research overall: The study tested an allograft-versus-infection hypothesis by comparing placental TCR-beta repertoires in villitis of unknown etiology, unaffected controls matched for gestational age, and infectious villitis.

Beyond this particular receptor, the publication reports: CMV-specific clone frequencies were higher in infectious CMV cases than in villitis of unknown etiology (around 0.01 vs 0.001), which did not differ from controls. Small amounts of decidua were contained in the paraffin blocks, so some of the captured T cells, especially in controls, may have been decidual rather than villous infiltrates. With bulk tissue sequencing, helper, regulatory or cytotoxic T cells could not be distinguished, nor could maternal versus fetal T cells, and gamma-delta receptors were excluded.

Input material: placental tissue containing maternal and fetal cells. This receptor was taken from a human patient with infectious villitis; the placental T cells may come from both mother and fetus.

In nucleotides, the sequence is TGTGCCAGCAGCTTGGCGAGCGGGTGGCTTACGGAGACCCAGTACTTC. Its amino acids are CASSLASGWLTETQYF. The V and J segments used are TRBV7-6 and TRBJ2-5, with a weak D call of TRBD2 (6 bases match). V sheds 3 bases and J sheds 5 bases, leaving 19 bases between their ends. The CDR3 spans 16 residues, from the cysteine through the phenylalanine. Only the CDR3 region is kept as DNA, spanning 48 bases read in frame from base 1. The CDR1 and CDR2 encoded by the germline V gene are SGHVS and FNYEAQ. The variable domain in full, with residues beyond the CDR3 obtained from the reference TRBV7-6 and TRBJ2-5 genes, is GAGVSQSPRYKVTKRGQDVALRCDPISGHVSLYWYRQALGQGPEFLTYFNYEAQQDKSGLPNDRFSAERPEGSISTLTIQRTEQRDSAMYRCASSLASGWLTETQYFGPGTRLLVL.